This T cell receptor (beta chain) was recorded in a study of glioma-infiltrating T cells. Whole-study findings and limits: Tissue and blood shared very few CDR3 sequences. Above-expected tissue-blood divergence occurred in all gliomas, most in low-grade ones.

V lost 10 bases and J lost 1; bases outside the gene matches: 13. Germline loops: CDR1 MDHEN, CDR2 SYDVKM. This CDR3 has 15 residues. TCR alpha and beta CDR3 regions were amplified from RNA using iRepertoire nested multiplex PCR. Tissue mRNA or PBMC total RNA, 100-400 ng, went into one-step reverse transcription and amplification. TCRdb processed the multiplex PCR reads anew with MiXCR; each CDR3 protein has one entry. The sample contains approximately 110,000 distinct CDR3 sequences, around 23% of which appear only once. Many counts were recorded for this clonotype. Its antigen is not known. The chain uses TRBV28 and TRBJ2-7, with 7 bases that match TRBD1. Source material: glioma tissue, nonneoplastic brain tissue, or PBMCs (not recorded which). This receptor was obtained from a human donor with low-grade glioma or glioblastoma, undergoing nonglioma brain surgery, or in good health (not recorded which). CDR3 sequence (DNA): TGTGCCACCTCTCCCCCGGGACAGCATTCCTACGAGCAGTACTTC. Protein product: CATSPPGQHSYEQYF.